These T cell receptor beta chains were read from a single sample in a study of blood T cell repertoires in COVID-19. This table comes from immunoSEQ multiplex PCR, and its TCRdb copy is limited to in-frame clones, with some not included. The data show 15,000 to 20,000 clones, with roughly 80% seen just once and 15% to 20% held by the top ten. Sequences were obtained from peripheral blood. The source is a human donor in a cohort sampled during active COVID-19. Each CDR3 is given without its conserved first and last residue.

v_call	j_call	cdr3_aa
TRBV15	TRBJ2-4	ATSSPGGRMSQY
TRBV20-1	TRBJ2-5	SARTSGSSY
TRBV2	TRBJ2-7	ASSERGGEEQY
TRBV21-1	TRBJ2-2	ASSKSLALSSTGELF
TRBV18	TRBJ1-2	ASSPPAAPGYGYT
TRBV28	TRBJ1-5	ASSWDRGLPLAYSNQPQH
TRBV2	TRBJ2-7	ASRLAGAYEQY
TRBV13	TRBJ2-2	ASVIPGVGSGELF
TRBV3-1/TRBV3-2	TRBJ2-3	ASSRTGEDTQY
TRBV28	TRBJ2-7	ASSPGQQEQY
TRBV18	TRBJ1-4	ASSAQGAGEKLF
TRBV19	TRBJ2-7	ASSIRPGLYEQY
TRBV6-1	TRBJ1-1	ASSERDRDTEAF
TRBV11-2	TRBJ2-7	ASSLDLALYYEQY
TRBV7-2	TRBJ1-2	ASSLQQGPKVAGYT
TRBV3-1/TRBV3-2	TRBJ2-1	ASSQGWTSGSIEQF
TRBV6-6	TRBJ2-3	ASNQNADTQY
TRBV27	TRBJ1-6	ASSSPTGGSYNSPLH